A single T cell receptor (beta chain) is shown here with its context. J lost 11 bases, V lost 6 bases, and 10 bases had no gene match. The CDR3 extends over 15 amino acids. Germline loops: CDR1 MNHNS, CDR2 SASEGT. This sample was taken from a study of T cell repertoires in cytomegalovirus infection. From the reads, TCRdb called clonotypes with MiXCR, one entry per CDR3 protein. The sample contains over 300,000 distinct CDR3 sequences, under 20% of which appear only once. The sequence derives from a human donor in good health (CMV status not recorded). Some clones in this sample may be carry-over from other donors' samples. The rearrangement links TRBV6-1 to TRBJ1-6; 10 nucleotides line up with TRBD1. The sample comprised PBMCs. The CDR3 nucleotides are TGTGCCAGCAGCTCTGTTGGGACAGGGGCGGCACCCCTCCACTTT. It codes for CASSSVGTGAAPLHF.